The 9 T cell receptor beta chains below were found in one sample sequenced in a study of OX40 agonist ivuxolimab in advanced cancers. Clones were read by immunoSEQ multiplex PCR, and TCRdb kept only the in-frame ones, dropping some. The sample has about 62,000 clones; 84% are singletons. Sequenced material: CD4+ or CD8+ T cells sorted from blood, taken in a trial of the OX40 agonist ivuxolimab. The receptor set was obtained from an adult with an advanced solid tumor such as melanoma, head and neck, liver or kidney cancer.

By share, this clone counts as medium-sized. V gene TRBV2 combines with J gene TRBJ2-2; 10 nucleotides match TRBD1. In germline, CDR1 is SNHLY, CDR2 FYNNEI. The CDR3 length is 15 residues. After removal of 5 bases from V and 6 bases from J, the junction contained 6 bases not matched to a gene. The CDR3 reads CASSSGTGVPGELFF. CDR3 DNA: TGTGCCAGCAGTAGCGGGACAGGGGTTCCCGGGGAGCTGTTTTTT.

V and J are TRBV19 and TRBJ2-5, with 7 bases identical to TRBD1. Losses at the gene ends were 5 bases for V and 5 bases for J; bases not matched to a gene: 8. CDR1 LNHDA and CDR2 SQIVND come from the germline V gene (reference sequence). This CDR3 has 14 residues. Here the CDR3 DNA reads TGTGCCAGTAGTCCACAGGGGACGGGGGAGACCCAGTACTTC. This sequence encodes CASSPQGTGETQYF.

DNA for the CDR3: TGTGCCAGCAGTGAAGAAGGTGTCGAACCAAAACTGTTTTTT. This gives the protein CASSEEGVEPKLFF. The chain employs TRBV2 and TRBJ1-4; D ambiguous. This CDR3 has 14 residues. CDR1 is SNHLY, CDR2 FYNNEI, per germline. Trimming cost V 1 base and J 10 bases, with 13 bases left between them.

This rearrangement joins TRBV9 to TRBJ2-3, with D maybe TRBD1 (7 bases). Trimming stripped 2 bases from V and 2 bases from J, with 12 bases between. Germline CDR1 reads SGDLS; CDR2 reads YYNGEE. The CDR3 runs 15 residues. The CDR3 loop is CASSVGGQITDTQYF. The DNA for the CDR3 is TGTGCCAGCAGCGTGGGGGGACAGATCACAGATACGCAGTATTTT. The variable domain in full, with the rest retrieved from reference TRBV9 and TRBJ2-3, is DSGVTQTPKHLITATGQRVTLRCSPRSGDLSVYWYQQSLDQGLQFLIQYYNGEERAKGNILERFSAQQFPDLHSELNLSSLELGDSALYFCASSVGGQITDTQYFGPGTRLTVL.

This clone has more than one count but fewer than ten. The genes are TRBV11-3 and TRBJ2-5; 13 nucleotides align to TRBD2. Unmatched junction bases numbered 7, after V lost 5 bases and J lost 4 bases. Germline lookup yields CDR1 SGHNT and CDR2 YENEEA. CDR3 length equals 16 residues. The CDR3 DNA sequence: TGTGCCAGCAGCACCACTAGCGGGGGGGCCGGAGAGACCCAGTACTTC. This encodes CASSTTSGGAGETQYF.

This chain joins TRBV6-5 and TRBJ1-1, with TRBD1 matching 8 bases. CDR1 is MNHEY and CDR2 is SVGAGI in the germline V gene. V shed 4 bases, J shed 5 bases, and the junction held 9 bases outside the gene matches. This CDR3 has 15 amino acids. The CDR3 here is CASSFTQGARTEAFF. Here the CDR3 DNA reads TGTGCCAGCAGTTTCACGCAGGGGGCGAGGACTGAAGCTTTCTTT.

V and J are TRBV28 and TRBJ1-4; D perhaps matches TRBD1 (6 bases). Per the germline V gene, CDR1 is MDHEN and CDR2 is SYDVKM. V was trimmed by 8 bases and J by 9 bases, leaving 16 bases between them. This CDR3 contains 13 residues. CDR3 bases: TGTGCCAGCCTACCAGGGGTTACTCAAAAACTGTTTTTT. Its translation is CASLPGVTQKLFF.

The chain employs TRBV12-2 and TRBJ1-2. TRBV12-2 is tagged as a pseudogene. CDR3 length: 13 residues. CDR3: CASRPGADYGYTF. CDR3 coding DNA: TGTGCAAGTCGCCCTGGCGCCGACTATGGCTACACCTTC.

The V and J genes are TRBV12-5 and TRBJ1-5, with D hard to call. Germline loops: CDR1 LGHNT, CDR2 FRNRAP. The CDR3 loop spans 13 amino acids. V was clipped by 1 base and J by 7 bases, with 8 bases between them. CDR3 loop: CASGLGWEQPQHF. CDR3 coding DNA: TGTGCTAGTGGTTTGGGATGGGAGCAGCCCCAGCATTTT.